This T cell receptor (beta chain) was captured by sequencing in a study of T cells in Graves' hyperthyroidism and ophthalmopathy. Across the study: Peripheral blood sampling occurred at initial diagnosis, before any treatment. General study points: Stable hyperthyroidism was told apart from ophthalmopathy by a model built on 13 V-J features. Most clonotypes that expanded in the thyroid above 0.001 also showed up in blood.

Patients with uncontrolled infections, other autoimmune diseases, pregnancy or lactation were excluded. A remark on this clonotype: What it binds is unknown. A much larger clone is a single base away; this may be a read error.

Amplified TCR beta CDR3 regions came from RNA transcripts. When the TCR CDR3 underwent first-round RT-PCR, the HTBI primer set was used. TCRdb re-called the multiplex PCR reads with MiXCR, one entry per CDR3 protein. The table records 300,000 to 450,000 distinct CDR3 sequences, under 15% of them present only once. The CDR3 is made up of 18 amino acids. V shed 5 bases, J shed 3 bases, and the junction held 16 bases outside the gene matches. The receptor was derived from a woman aged 30 to 39 with Graves' hyperthyroidism. Source material: blood. V gene TRBV12-3 or TRBV12-4 combines with J gene TRBJ2-5, with TRBD1 matching over 9 bases. This chain's CDR3 is CASSLQAGGQGGKETQYF. CDR3 DNA sequence: TGTGCCAGCAGTCTCCAAGCCGGGGGACAGGGAGGTAAAGAGACCCAGTACTTC.